This passage covers 27 T cell receptor beta chains from one sample sequenced in a study of shared clonotypes between healthy human individuals. The assay was immunoSEQ multiplex PCR, and TCRdb's table has in-frame clones only and misses some. Seen here are some 1 million clones, around 74% observed once, and the top ten hold 1.4%. The sequenced sample consisted of memory CD4+ T cells sorted from blood. The subset was: CD45RA-negative fraction. All receptors come from a man aged 18 to 30 in good health.

The genes are TRBV5-1 and TRBJ2-3; TRBD2 matches at 10 bases. The V gene's germline CDR1 is SGHRS and CDR2 YFSETQ. The CDR3 runs 15 residues. The J segment lost 4 bases and the V segment lost 4 bases, leaving 6 bases of the junction unmatched. The CDR3 bases are TGCGCCAGCAGCCCAATAGCGGGGGGCCCAGATACGCAGTATTTT. It codes for CASSPIAGGPDTQYF.

With regard to this clone: Other DNA sequences in this specimen translate into the identical CDR3. This chain uses TRBV27 with TRBJ1-5; D is ambiguous. V dropped 2 bases and J dropped 2 bases, with 1 base sitting between them. The CDR3 is made up of 12 amino acids. CDR1 is MNHEY, CDR2 SMNVEV, per germline (reference sequence). Here the CDR3 DNA reads TGTGCCAGCAGTTTAGGCAATCAGCCCCAGCATTTT. It codes for CASSLGNQPQHF.

As to this clone: A junction end diverges from the germline sequence, so it may reflect a read error. The genes are TRBV27 and TRBJ1-3, with D perhaps TRBD1 (5 bases). The CDR3 is 13 amino acids. CDR1 MNHEY and CDR2 SMNVEV come from the germline V gene (reference sequence). For the CDR3, the DNA is TGTGCCAGCCAGGGCCTCCCTGGGAACACCATATATTTT. Amino acid sequence: CASQGLPGNTIYF.

The V and J genes are TRBV4-3 and TRBJ2-5; D perhaps matches TRBD2 (5 bases). Deletions cut 0 bases from V and 9 bases from J, with 11 bases between. CDR3 length: 13 amino acids. Germline CDR1 LGHNA, CDR2 YSLEER. In nucleotides, the CDR3 is TGCGCCAGCAGCCAAGATCGTTTGCGGGCCCAGTACTTC. Translated: CASSQDRLRAQYF.

The gene calls are TRBV5-4 and TRBJ1-6; 10 bases match TRBD1. Germline values: CDR1 SGHNT, CDR2 YYREEE (reference sequence). The J segment lost 7 bases and the V segment lost 4 bases, leaving 11 bases of the junction unmatched. The CDR3 contains 17 residues. CDR3 region: CASSLPRDRGRNSPLHF. CDR3 DNA: TGTGCCAGCAGCCTTCCTCGGGACAGGGGTCGGAATTCACCCCTCCACTTT. The whole variable domain, filled in from reference TRBV5-4 and TRBJ1-6, reads ETGVTQSPTHLIKTRGQQVTLRCSSQSGHNTVSWYQQALGQGPQFIFQYYREEENGRGNFPPRFSGLQFPNYSSELNVNALELDDSALYLCASSLPRDRGRNSPLHFGNGTRLTVT.

The rearrangement uses TRBV19 and TRBJ2-3; TRBD2 matches at 8 bases. Germline V gives CDR1 LNHDA, CDR2 SQIVND (reference sequence). V lost 6 bases and J lost 5; bases outside the gene matches: 4. This CDR3 spans 13 amino acids. The CDR3 sequence is CASSGGARDTQYF. The DNA of the CDR3 is TGTGCCAGTAGCGGGGGGGCCCGAGATACGCAGTATTTT.

The V call is TRBV7-3, the J call TRBJ1-5; 11 bases align to TRBD1. With 5 bases clipped from V and 7 bases from J, the junction kept 1 base outside the gene matches. CDR1 is SGHTA and CDR2 is FQGTGA in the germline V gene. This CDR3 comprises 13 residues. This CDR3 reads CASSRDRGQPQHF. The CDR3 DNA sequence: TGTGCCAGCAGCCGGGACAGGGGGCAGCCCCAGCATTTT.

The chain joins TRBV27 to TRBJ1-3, with D perhaps matching TRBD1 (5 bases). Germline CDR1 MNHEY, CDR2 SMNVEV (reference sequence). Trimming cost V 2 bases and J 0 bases, with 5 bases left between them. This CDR3 comprises 14 residues. CDR3 DNA sequence: TGTGCCAGCAGTTTAGGGGGCTCTGGAAACACCATATATTTT. Encoded protein: CASSLGGSGNTIYF.

The chain combines TRBV30 with TRBJ1-1; TRBD1 matches at 7 bases. Per the germline V gene, CDR1 is GTSNPN and CDR2 is SVGIG (reference sequence). CDR3 length: 13 amino acids. V dropped 3 bases and J dropped 2; count of bases not matched to a gene: 3. CDR3 nucleotide sequence: TGTGCCTGGAGCGACAGGGCTAACACTGAAGCTTTCTTT. Translated: CAWSDRANTEAFF.

The chain joins TRBV19 to TRBJ1-1; D is unresolved. The CDR3 length is 13 residues. Germline V gives CDR1 LNHDA, CDR2 SQIVND (reference sequence). The V end was cut by 8 bases, the J end by 1 base, with 11 bases between. This CDR3 reads CASATAANTEAFF. As DNA, the CDR3 is TGTGCCAGTGCAACAGCTGCGAACACTGAAGCTTTCTTT.

The chain carries TRBV9 and TRBJ2-1, with 10 bases aligning to TRBD2. This CDR3 spans 15 amino acids. The V gene end was trimmed by 0 bases and the J gene end by 9 bases; junction bases not matched to a gene: 6. Germline values: CDR1 SGDLS, CDR2 YYNGEE. CDR3 nucleotides: TGTGCCAGCAGCGTAGCAGGGCTAGCGGGGGTTGAGCAGTTCTTC. It encodes CASSVAGLAGVEQFF.

V is TRBV4-1 and J is TRBJ2-7, with 9 bases identical to TRBD1. The CDR3 covers 17 residues. The V segment lost 4 bases and the J segment 6 bases; nucleotides outside the gene matches: 16. CDR1 MGHRA and CDR2 YSYEKL come from the germline V gene. CDR3 nucleotides: TGCGCCAGCAGCCTGGGGGGCGCGACAGGGGGTGCGTCCGAGCAGTACTTC. Its translation is CASSLGGATGGASEQYF.

The chain has TRBV7-2 and TRBJ2-1; 8 bases are a match to TRBD2. V lost 1 base to trimming and J lost 4 bases; unmatched junction nucleotides: 3. Germline V lookup: CDR1 SGHTA, CDR2 FQGNSA. The CDR3 extends over 15 amino acids. The CDR3: CASSLVAGYYNEQFF. CDR3 nucleotides: TGTGCCAGCAGCTTAGTAGCGGGATATTACAATGAGCAGTTCTTC.

V usage is TRBV30 and J usage is TRBJ1-2, with 12 bases that match TRBD1. The CDR3 spans 15 residues. CDR1 and CDR2 from the germline V gene are GTSNPN and SVGIG (reference sequence). Unmatched junction bases numbered 7, after V lost 5 bases and J lost 3 bases. The CDR3 nucleotides read TGTGCCTGGGGGGGACAGGGGGCTTCCTACTATGGCTACACCTTC. Translating gives CAWGGQGASYYGYTF.

In this sample, this clone turned up once. V usage is TRBV30 and J usage is TRBJ2-4; D is possibly TRBD1 (6 bases). Looked up from germline, CDR1 is GTSNPN and CDR2 is SVGIG (reference sequence). The CDR3 length is 13 residues. V lost 3 bases, J lost 1 base, and 7 bases lay in between. CDR3 sequence reads: CAWSQGAKNIQYF. The DNA of the CDR3 is TGTGCCTGGAGCCAGGGGGCCAAAAACATTCAGTACTTC.

The rearrangement links TRBV27 to TRBJ2-6, with a possible D match to TRBD2 (6 bases). Germline V gene sequence: CDR1 MNHEY, CDR2 SMNVEV (reference sequence). This CDR3 has 16 residues. V was trimmed by 3 bases and J by 3 bases, leaving 12 bases between them. For the CDR3, the DNA is TGTGCCAGCAGTTTCCTCGGGGGAGGTGGGGCCAACGTCCTGACTTTC. It codes for CASSFLGGGGANVLTF.

The rearrangement links TRBV5-4 to TRBJ2-1; tentative D call: TRBD2 (5 bases). This CDR3 comprises 17 residues. Germline V gives CDR1 SGHNT, CDR2 YYREEE (reference sequence). V lost 4 bases, J lost 4 bases, and 21 bases lay in between. The CDR3 here is CASSPITGGLDYNEQFF. For the CDR3, the DNA is TGTGCCAGCAGCCCAATTACGGGCGGGCTAGATTACAATGAGCAGTTCTTC.

In its sample, this clone was seen once. The chain couples TRBV5-6 to TRBJ2-3; 7 nucleotides agree with TRBD2. After removal of 4 bases from V and 8 bases from J, the junction contained 1 base not matched to a gene. The CDR3 extends over 11 amino acids. Germline lookup yields CDR1 SGHDT and CDR2 YYEEEE. The CDR3 reads CASSREATQYF. The CDR3 DNA reads TGTGCCAGCAGCCGGGAGGCTACGCAGTATTTT.

A note on this clone: This sample also contains other DNA sequences that code for the same CDR3. The chain carries TRBV4-1 and TRBJ1-3, with unresolved D. V gave up 0 bases and J gave up 4 bases, with 7 bases separating them. CDR1 is MGHRA and CDR2 is YSYEKL in the germline V gene. The CDR3 sequence is 14 residues long. As DNA, the CDR3 is TGCGCCAGCAGCCAAGAGGGATTAGGAAACACCATATATTTT. It translates to CASSQEGLGNTIYF.

Remarks on this clone: This may stem from a read error, because a much larger clone lies one nucleotide away. The chain couples TRBV28 to TRBJ1-5; D is unclear. The germline CDR1 and CDR2 sequences are MDHEN and SYDVKM. This CDR3 region has 21 residues. The V gene lost 5 bases and the J gene lost 0 bases, with 29 bases spanning the gap. CDR3 sequence reads: CASSLGPTLITTEDSNQPQHF. The CDR3 DNA reads as TGTGCCAGCAGTCTTGGACCTACACTCATCACTACAGAGGATAGCAATCAGCCCCAGCATTTT.

The chain recombines TRBV5-1 with TRBJ1-2; no clear D. The CDR3 contains 17 residues. Germline CDR1 reads SGHRS; CDR2 reads YFSETQ. V dropped 3 bases and J dropped 0 bases, with 18 bases sitting between them. The CDR3 protein is CASSSGGLQLANYGYTF. In nucleotides, the CDR3 is TGCGCCAGCAGCTCGGGAGGACTACAGTTAGCTAACTATGGCTACACCTTC.

In the case of this clone: Other DNA sequences in this specimen translate into the identical CDR3. The V gene is TRBV25-1, the J gene TRBJ1-4, with 11 bases that match TRBD1. This CDR3 has 15 amino acids. Looked up from germline, CDR1 is MGHDK and CDR2 is SYGVNS. V shed 3 bases and J 8 bases; nucleotides not matched to a gene: 5. CDR3 sequence: CASSDTGTGGEKLFF. The DNA for the CDR3 is TGTGCCAGCAGTGACACGGGGACAGGGGGAGAAAAACTGTTTTTT.

This clone has a count of ten or more. One junction end does not reproduce the germline sequence, and a read error may be involved. The J gene is TRBJ2-1, the V gene TRBV10-3, with TRBD2 matching over 7 bases. The CDR3 runs 14 residues. Germline V gene sequence: CDR1 ENHRY, CDR2 SYGVKD. Here the CDR3 DNA reads TGTGCCATCAGTGATAATTCGGGAGGCCCGTTGGTGCTCTTC. Its protein is CAISDNSGGPLVLF.

The V and J genes are TRBV7-6 and TRBJ2-7; 10 nucleotides line up with TRBD2. CDR1 and CDR2 (germline): SGHVS, FNYEAQ. This CDR3 has 17 amino acids. V lost 3 bases, J lost 4 bases, and 12 bases stayed unmatched. The DNA of the CDR3 is TGTGCCAGCAGCTTGAAAGCGGGAGGGCCGGGTAGTTACGAGCAGTACTTC. It translates to CASSLKAGGPGSYEQYF.

This clone was observed at least ten times. The chain joins TRBV4-1 to TRBJ1-2, with 8 bases fitting TRBD1. The junction had 7 bases not matched to a gene; V was cut back by 0 bases and J by 4 bases. The CDR3 covers 16 residues. The germline V gene encodes CDR1 MGHRA and CDR2 YSYEKL. CDR3 bases: TGCGCCAGCAGCCAAGATCAGGACAGGGCCACCTATGGCTACACCTTC. Translating gives CASSQDQDRATYGYTF.

To note about this clone: The sample carries other DNA sequences with the same CDR3. The chain links TRBV7-9 to TRBJ2-3; D gene uncertain. Trimming took 1 base from V and 2 from J, leaving 4 bases between them. This CDR3 contains 13 residues. Germline CDR1 is SEHNR and CDR2 is FQNEAQ (reference sequence). The chain's CDR3 is CASSLGTTDTQYF. The CDR3 coding sequence is TGTGCCAGCAGCTTAGGGACCACAGATACGCAGTATTTT.

A few counts support this clone. The gene calls are TRBV19 and TRBJ1-5; D remains unclear. Germline CDR1 and CDR2: LNHDA and SQIVND (reference sequence). The CDR3 loop spans 15 amino acids. V lost 7 bases and J 4 bases, leaving 17 bases between the germline ends. CDR3 in DNA: TGTGCCAGTATGGACCGCAGTTTCGGAAATCAGCCCCAGCATTTT. Translated: CASMDRSFGNQPQHF.